The 30 T cell receptor beta chains reported below all come from one sample, sequenced in a study of T cells after yellow fever vaccination. TCRdb reanalysed the 5' RACE reads using MiXCR and keeps one entry per CDR3 protein. The sample has approximately 610,000 distinct CDR3 sequences; about a sixth are singletons. The source was PBMCs, collected 5 days after the first yellow fever vaccination. These TCRs come from a man aged 18-30 years who received the YFV17D yellow fever vaccine.

A few counts support this clonotype. V is TRBV18 and J is TRBJ1-5; no firm D call. Per germline, CDR1 KGHSH and CDR2 LQKENI. V was shortened by 5 bases and J by 3 bases, with 8 bases between the two germline ends. The CDR3 has 13 residues. CDR3 coding DNA: TGTGCCAGCTCATGGCGGGACAATCAGCCCCAGCATTTT. Its translation: CASSWRDNQPQHF.

This clonotype was observed a handful of times. The rearrangement joins TRBV20-1 to TRBJ1-1; D not certain. V was cut by 2 bases and J by 5 bases, with 12 bases left in between. This CDR3 is built from 13 residues. Germline V gene lookup returns CDR1 DFQATT and CDR2 SNEGSKA (reference sequence). The CDR3 DNA follows: TGCAGTGCTAGAACTCGAAGGAGGACTGAAGCTTTCTTT. Translated, it gives CSARTRRRTEAFF.

This clonotype has ten or more counts. This chain uses TRBV4-1 with TRBJ2-1; tentatively, D is TRBD2 (5 bases). Germline V lookup: CDR1 MGHRA, CDR2 YSYEKL. V was pared by 4 bases and J by 7 bases, with 5 bases between. The CDR3 covers 11 residues. CDR3 sequence reads: CASSRGNEQFF. As DNA, the CDR3 is TGCGCCAGCAGCCGCGGGAATGAGCAGTTCTTC.

This clonotype was counted a few times. The genes are TRBV5-6 and TRBJ2-7, with D unclear. The germline V gene has CDR1 SGHDT and CDR2 YYEEEE. The CDR3 spans 12 residues. V lost 4 bases and J 3 bases, leaving 8 bases between the germline ends. The CDR3 loop reads CASSASFYEQYF. CDR3 DNA sequence: TGTGCCAGCAGCGCATCCTTCTACGAGCAGTACTTC.

This clonotype was picked up a small number of times. The chain joins TRBV4-2 to TRBJ1-2; 9 bases line up with TRBD1. CDR1 LGHNA and CDR2 YNFKEQ come from the germline V gene. The CDR3 loop spans 16 amino acids. The V segment lost 1 base and the J segment 5 bases; nucleotides outside the gene matches: 8. CDR3 nucleotides: TGTGCCAGCAGCCAAGTCGGGACAGGGCTGGAGTATGGCTACACCTTC. The encoded protein is CASSQVGTGLEYGYTF.

The chain employs TRBV9 and TRBJ2-4; maybe TRBD2 (7 bases). CDR3 length: 18 amino acids. V lost 3 bases and J 5 bases, leaving 24 bases between the germline ends. The germline V gene encodes CDR1 SGDLS and CDR2 YYNGEE. In nucleotides, the CDR3 is TGTGCCAGCAGCGCCACCATATACGCAGGGAGGGGGGAAAACATTCAGTACTTC. It encodes CASSATIYAGRGENIQYF.

Only a few counts were recorded for this clonotype. The CDR3 coding sequence is TGTGCCAGCAGCTCTGGGACTAGCGGGGGGGCGCGCACAGATACGCAGTATTTT. Encoded protein: CASSSGTSGGARTDTQYF. The chain couples TRBV7-3 to TRBJ2-3; 16 bases map to TRBD2. This CDR3 comprises 18 residues. Per germline, CDR1 SGHTA and CDR2 FQGTGA. V was clipped by 4 bases and J by 1 base; unmatched bases: 5.

V gene TRBV9 combines with J gene TRBJ2-1, with 12 bases lining up with TRBD2. Germline CDR1 is SGDLS and CDR2 is YYNGEE. The CDR3 runs to 18 residues. V shed 2 bases, J shed 7 bases, and the junction held 13 bases outside the gene matches. The CDR3 spells CASSVGPPLAGGWNEQFF. The CDR3 DNA follows: TGTGCCAGCAGCGTGGGCCCTCCACTAGCGGGGGGTTGGAATGAGCAGTTCTTC.

This clonotype has ten or more counts. The chain links TRBV5-1 to TRBJ2-1; either TRBD1 or TRBD2 may supply D (5 bases each). Germline CDR1 SGHRS, CDR2 YFSETQ. This CDR3 is 15 amino acids long. Between the trimmed V and J ends, which lost 4 bases and 0 bases, there was a span of 11 bases. The CDR3 sequence is CASSPGTGSYNEQFF. CDR3 bases: TGCGCCAGCAGCCCGGGGACGGGCTCCTACAATGAGCAGTTCTTC.

This sequence joins TRBV9 and TRBJ2-3; tentative D call: TRBD2 (6 bases). V lost 3 bases and J 10 bases, leaving 9 bases between the germline ends. The germline gives CDR1 SGDLS, CDR2 YYNGEE. This CDR3 comprises 11 residues. Here the CDR3 reads CASSDSGAQYF. The CDR3 DNA follows: TGTGCCAGCAGCGATAGCGGAGCGCAGTATTTT.

This sequence joins TRBV18 and TRBJ2-5, with D possibly matching TRBD2 (6 bases). This CDR3 comprises 14 residues. Trimming pared 3 bases from V and 7 bases from J, leaving 15 bases between. Germline CDR1 reads KGHSH; CDR2 reads LQKENI. The CDR3 region has the DNA TGTGCCAGCTCACCGCCGGGACTCCTAAGGACCCAGTACTTC. This codes for CASSPPGLLRTQYF.

This clonotype came up a few times. In DNA form, the CDR3 reads TGCGCCAGCAGTCAATCCGGGCCTCGGGACAGGGGGATCTACGAGCAGTACTTC. It is translated as CASSQSGPRDRGIYEQYF. The genes are TRBV23-1 and TRBJ2-7; the match to TRBD1 covers 11 bases. TRBV23-1 is noted as an ORF with a role that remains uncertain. This CDR3 has 18 amino acids. Trimming cost V 0 bases and J 3 bases; bases outside gene matches: 10.

This clonotype has a count of ten or more. The V gene is TRBV7-6, the J gene TRBJ2-3, with 15 nucleotides matching TRBD2. CDR3 length equals 15 residues. V shed 5 bases, J shed 6 bases, and the junction held 3 bases outside the gene matches. The germline gives CDR1 SGHVS, CDR2 FNYEAQ. CDR3 sequence: CASSQGLAGGDTQYF. The CDR3 nucleotides are TGTGCCAGCAGCCAGGGACTAGCGGGGGGCGATACGCAGTATTTT.

This clonotype was detected a few times. The chain employs TRBV7-3 and TRBJ2-3; D not certain. The V end lost 1 base, the J end lost 0 bases, and 5 bases lay between the germline ends. This CDR3 has 14 amino acids. CDR1 is SGHTA and CDR2 is FQGTGA in the germline V gene. CDR3 in DNA: TGTGCCAGCAGCTTAATGTCTAGCACAGATACGCAGTATTTT. This codes for CASSLMSSTDTQYF.

This clonotype came up once. The CDR3 nucleotides read TGCGCCAGCAGCCCGGAGGGACAGGACTACAATGAGCAGTTCTTC. Translated: CASSPEGQDYNEQFF. The rearrangement joins TRBV4-1 to TRBJ2-1, with 8 positions matching TRBD1. This CDR3 is built from 15 residues. The germline gives CDR1 MGHRA, CDR2 YSYEKL. The ends lost 4 bases at V and 3 bases at J; junction bases unmatched: 5.

This clonotype was seen a few times. The chain combines TRBV2 with TRBJ2-7; the D call may be TRBD1 or TRBD2 (5 bases each). The V gene lost 8 bases and the J gene lost 3 bases, with 5 bases spanning the gap. This CDR3 is 10 amino acids long. Germline CDR1 reads SNHLY; CDR2 reads FYNNEI. In DNA form, the CDR3 reads TGTGCCAGCGGGGGCTACGAGCAGTACGTC. Residues: CASGGYEQYV.

This clonotype has more than one count but fewer than ten. The chain links TRBV5-1 to TRBJ2-2, with D tentatively TRBD2 (5 bases). The CDR3 runs to 15 residues. Trimming left V 0 bases short and J 6 bases short, with 12 bases between. The germline gives CDR1 SGHRS, CDR2 YFSETQ. The CDR3 loop is CASSLDPGSAGELFF. The CDR3 bases are TGCGCCAGCAGCTTGGATCCGGGGTCCGCCGGGGAGCTGTTTTTT.

The chain combines TRBV12-3 or TRBV12-4 with TRBJ2-1; the D is unclear. V lost 6 bases, J lost 10 bases, and 22 bases lay in between. The CDR3 sequence is 15 residues long. In DNA form, the CDR3 reads TGTGCCAGCAGCTCTATTTGGGTGGAAGCCGAAGAGCAGTTCTTC. Residues: CASSSIWVEAEEQFF.

The rearrangement links TRBV11-2 to TRBJ1-1, with D hard to call. The length of the CDR3 is 14 residues. V was cut by 0 bases and J by 5 bases, with 10 bases left in between. Germline V lookup: CDR1 SGHAT, CDR2 FQNNGV. CDR3 bases: TGTGCCAGCAGCTTAGATTACCCTGGTACTGAAGCTTTCTTT. Its protein product is CASSLDYPGTEAFF.

This clonotype was recorded a few times. This chain links TRBV7-9 with TRBJ2-3; TRBD1 matches at 8 bases. The CDR3 contains 12 residues. Germline values: CDR1 SEHNR, CDR2 FQNEAQ (reference sequence). Losses at the gene ends were 5 bases for V and 5 bases for J; bases not matched to a gene: 0. The CDR3 loop is CASSGTGDTQYF. CDR3 in DNA: TGTGCCAGCAGCGGGACAGGAGATACGCAGTATTTT.

This clonotype was seen a handful of times. The gene calls are TRBV2 and TRBJ1-5; D perhaps matches TRBD1 (6 bases). The CDR3 contains 16 residues. Per the germline V gene, CDR1 is SNHLY and CDR2 is FYNNEI. V was clipped by 4 bases and J by 0 bases, with 13 bases between them. The CDR3 DNA follows: TGTGCCAGCAGTGGAGGGCAGGGGCATAGCAATCAGCCCCAGCATTTT. Encoded protein: CASSGGQGHSNQPQHF. The complete variable domain, with remaining parts taken from reference TRBV2 and TRBJ1-5, reads EPEVTQTPSHQVTQMGQEVILRCVPISNHLYFYWYRQILGQKVEFLVSFYNNEISEKSEIFDDQFSVERPDGSNFTLKIRSTKLEDSAMYFCASSGGQGHSNQPQHFGDGTRLSIL.

The CDR3 is CASSQLPSMGNPKNIQYF. CDR3 bases: TGCGCCAGCAGCCAACTTCCTAGCATGGGGAACCCCAAAAACATTCAGTACTTC. J is TRBJ2-4 and V is TRBV4-1, with a possible D match to TRBD2 (5 bases). CDR3 size: 18 residues. CDR1 is MGHRA, CDR2 YSYEKL, per germline. V lost 2 bases and J 2 bases, leaving 19 bases between the germline ends.

This clonotype appeared a few times. This chain connects TRBV6-2 or TRBV6-3 to TRBJ2-3; no definite D call. Germline CDR1 and CDR2: MNHEY and SVGEGT. This CDR3 is built from 13 residues. The V end was cut by 0 bases, the J end by 6 bases, with 7 bases between. This chain's CDR3 is CASSYSVYDTQYF. CDR3 DNA: TGTGCCAGCAGTTACTCGGTCTATGATACGCAGTATTTT.

This clonotype was counted between two and nine times. The chain employs TRBV4-3 and TRBJ2-5; 12 bases align to TRBD2. After removal of 0 bases from V and 2 bases from J, the junction contained 10 bases not matched to a gene. Per the germline V gene, CDR1 is LGHNA and CDR2 is YSLEER. CDR3 length equals 19 residues. In DNA form, the CDR3 reads TGCGCCAGCAGCCAAGAGTATCTGGCTAGCGGGGGGGCTCAAGAGACCCAGTACTTC. Amino acids: CASSQEYLASGGAQETQYF.

V and J are TRBV20-1 and TRBJ2-7, with TRBD1 identical over 7 bases. V was pared by 3 bases and J by 4 bases, with 9 bases of the junction left unmatched. Per the germline V gene, CDR1 is DFQATT and CDR2 is SNEGSKA (reference sequence). This CDR3 spans 14 amino acids. The CDR3 spells CSASFPGGFYEQYF. In nucleotides, the CDR3 is TGCAGTGCTAGCTTTCCAGGGGGTTTTTACGAGCAGTACTTC.

J is TRBJ2-5 and V is TRBV29-1; D is uncertain. The V end lost 5 bases, the J end lost 1 base, and 11 bases lay between the germline ends. This CDR3 contains 13 residues. Germline V gene lookup returns CDR1 SQVTM and CDR2 ANQGSEA. For the CDR3, the DNA is TGCAGCGTTCGTGGCAGATTCCAAGAGACCCAGTACTTC. Translation: CSVRGRFQETQYF.

V is TRBV5-6 and J is TRBJ2-1; TRBD2 aligns across 12 bases. Trimming removed 2 bases from V and 5 bases from J; junction bases left unmatched: 5. Per the germline V gene, CDR1 is SGHDT and CDR2 is YYEEEE. CDR3 size: 16 residues. Here the CDR3 DNA reads TGTGCCAGCAGCTTCGCCCTAGCGGGGGGGAACAATGAGCAGTTCTTC. Protein: CASSFALAGGNNEQFF. The whole variable domain, filled in from reference TRBV5-6 and TRBJ2-1, reads DAGVTQSPTHLIKTRGQQVTLRCSPKSGHDTVSWYQQALGQGPQFIFQYYEEEERQRGNFPDRFSGHQFPNYSSELNVNALLLGDSALYLCASSFALAGGNNEQFFGPGTRLTVL.

CDR3 coding DNA: TGTGCCATCAGTATCTCTACAGGGGGCCAGGGCCAAGTGGGCCAGTACTTC. Amino acids: CAISISTGGQGQVGQYF. This chain uses TRBV10-3 with TRBJ2-5; 9 bases fit TRBD1. V dropped 5 bases and J dropped 10; count of bases not matched to a gene: 20. This CDR3 spans 17 amino acids. Germline V lookup: CDR1 ENHRY, CDR2 SYGVKD.

The V gene is TRBV15, the J gene TRBJ2-6; no clear D. The V end was cut by 2 bases, the J end by 1 base, with 9 bases between. The germline V gene has CDR1 LNHNV and CDR2 YYDKDF (reference sequence). The CDR3 runs to 16 residues. CDR3 nucleotides: TGTGCCACCAGCAGACCGGGTCGGTCTGGGGCCAACGTCCTGACTTTC. It encodes CATSRPGRSGANVLTF.

This clonotype was counted at least ten times. The chain links TRBV7-9 to TRBJ2-5; 9 bases agree with TRBD2. Germline CDR1 and CDR2: SEHNR and FQNEAQ (reference sequence). V shed 6 bases, J shed 2 bases, and the junction held 4 bases outside the gene matches. The CDR3 consists of 14 residues. CDR3 nucleotides: TGTGCCAGCAGTTTCAGCGGGGGGCAAGAGACCCAGTACTTC. It specifies CASSFSGGQETQYF. The whole variable domain, filled in from reference TRBV7-9 and TRBJ2-5, reads DTGVSQNPRHKITKRGQNVTFRCDPISEHNRLYWYRQTLGQGPEFLTYFQNEAQLEKSRLLSDRFSAERPKGSFSTLEIQRTEQGDSAMYLCASSFSGGQETQYFGPGTRLLVL.